This TCR beta chain is drawn from a study of blood T cell repertoires in COVID-19. Study details: Whether acute or convalescent, the COVID-19 samples came from the United States, Italy and Spain. Sources were T cells, B-cell-depleted T cells, or PBMCs; the material itself was cDNA or gDNA.

In the authors' workflow: Amplification from reference gene primers served as the basis for estimated nucleated cell counts. Profiled with immunoSEQ multiplex PCR; TCRdb holds only in-frame clones, not every one. The V and J calls and the clone size are those of that table, but D and trimming were determined from the DNA. The data show hundreds of thousands of clones, 84% seen once. The CDR3 loop spans 13 amino acids. Germline V lookup: CDR1 GTSNPN, CDR2 SVGIG (reference sequence). V dropped 6 bases and J dropped 3; count of bases not matched to a gene: 2. This TCR was sampled from a woman aged 40 to 50 who had recovered from COVID-19. The sequenced sample consisted of PBMCs or T cells enriched from blood (not recorded which). The chain is built from TRBV30 and TRBJ2-1; 10 positions agree with TRBD2. CDR3 protein: CACRTSGYNEQFF. Written as DNA, the CDR3 is TGTGCCTGTAGGACTAGCGGCTACAATGAGCAGTTCTTC.